Presented here are 5 T cell receptor beta chains from one specimen sequenced in a study of blood T cells in healthy people across ages. Combining a sample-barcoded 5' primer with a J-beta primer mix, a second PCR ran for 7 to 11 cycles. TCRdb re-called the 5' RACE reads through MiXCR, storing one row per CDR3 protein. The sample lists about 1,400,000 distinct CDR3 sequences; 35% to 45% were seen once. Sequencing input: blood. The receptors here all came from a woman under 30 in good health.

This clonotype was detected only a few times. V and J are TRBV7-2 and TRBJ2-2; D not resolved. CDR1 is SGHTA and CDR2 is FQGNSA in the germline V gene. CDR3 length: 16 residues. V was clipped by 5 bases and J by 1 base, with 14 bases between them. The CDR3 DNA follows: TGTGCCAGCAGCCGCGGCGGTATTAAGAACACCGGGGAGCTGTTTTTT. Its translation: CASSRGGIKNTGELFF.

The V and J genes are TRBV27 and TRBJ2-3, with D perhaps being TRBD1 or TRBD2 (6 bases each). Trimming stripped 3 bases from V and 6 bases from J, with 16 bases between. In germline, CDR1 is MNHEY, CDR2 SMNVEV (reference sequence). This CDR3 comprises 15 residues. The CDR3 DNA is TGTGCCAGCAGTTTTTCGGGGGCTAGCTTGGATACGCAGTATTTT. Encoded protein: CASSFSGASLDTQYF.

The rearrangement joins TRBV30 to TRBJ2-3; no clear D gene. The CDR3 covers 14 residues. Germline V gene data show CDR1 as GTSNPN and CDR2 as SVGIG (reference sequence). Trimming took 2 bases from V and 2 from J, leaving 11 bases between them. The CDR3 DNA follows: TGTGCCTGGAGTCCCAACAGCCACACAGATACGCAGTATTTT. This gives the protein CAWSPNSHTDTQYF.

This sequence joins TRBV6-1 and TRBJ2-5; 14 bases line up with TRBD2. Germline trimming cut 7 bases from V and 2 bases from J; bases unmatched to any gene: 9. This CDR3 spans 17 amino acids. Germline V gives CDR1 MNHNS, CDR2 SASEGT. CDR3 sequence reads: CASKRTGLAGEQETQYF. CDR3 in DNA: TGTGCCAGCAAAAGAACGGGACTAGCGGGGGAGCAAGAGACCCAGTACTTC.

The chain couples TRBV20-1 to TRBJ2-7; D ambiguous. The CDR3 length is 12 residues. V gave up 5 bases and J gave up 7 bases, with 15 bases separating them. Per the germline V gene, CDR1 is DFQATT and CDR2 is SNEGSKA (reference sequence). The CDR3 loop is CSAASPNNEQYF. CDR3 coding DNA: TGCAGTGCTGCCTCCCCCAACAATGAGCAGTACTTC.